This TCR beta chain was documented in a study of Graves' ophthalmopathy and Graves' hyperthyroidism. Amplifying from RNA transcripts, the study obtained TCR beta CDR3 regions. A first-round RT-PCR used HTBI primers, followed by a second-round multiplex PCR. TCRdb used MiXCR to reprocess the multiplex PCR reads, holding one entry per CDR3 protein. The profile shows about 700,000 distinct CDR3 sequences, over 40% of them singletons. The CDR3 sequence is 15 residues long. The trim removed 3 bases at V and 7 bases at J, leaving 5 bases unmatched. Germline V CDR1 and CDR2: MGHDK, SYGVNS. Moderate-to-severe activity, CAS ≥3, NOSPECS ≥4 and a duration under 3 months were seen in donors with ophthalmopathy.

Sequencing input: peripheral blood. This receptor was obtained from an adult man with Graves' ophthalmopathy. The rearrangement links TRBV25-1 to TRBJ1-4; TRBD1 matches 10 bases. CDR3 sequence: CASSDDRGRGEKLFF. DNA of the CDR3: TGTGCCAGCAGTGATGACAGGGGGCGGGGTGAAAAACTGTTTTTT.